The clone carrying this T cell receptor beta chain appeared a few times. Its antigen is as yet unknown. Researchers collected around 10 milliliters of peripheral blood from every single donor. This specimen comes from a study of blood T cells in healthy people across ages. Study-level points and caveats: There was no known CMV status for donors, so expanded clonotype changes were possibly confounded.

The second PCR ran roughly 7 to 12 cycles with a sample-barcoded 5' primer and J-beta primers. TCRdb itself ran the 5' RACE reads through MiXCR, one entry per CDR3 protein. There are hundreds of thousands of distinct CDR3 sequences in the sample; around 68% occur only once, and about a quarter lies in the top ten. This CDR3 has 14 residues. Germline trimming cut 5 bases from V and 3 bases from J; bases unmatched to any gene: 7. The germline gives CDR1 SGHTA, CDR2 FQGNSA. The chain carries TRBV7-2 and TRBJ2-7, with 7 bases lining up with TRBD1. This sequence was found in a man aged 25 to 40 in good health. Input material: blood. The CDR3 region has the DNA TGTGCCAGCAGCATACGGGACAGCAACTACGAGCAGTACTTC. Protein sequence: CASSIRDSNYEQYF.